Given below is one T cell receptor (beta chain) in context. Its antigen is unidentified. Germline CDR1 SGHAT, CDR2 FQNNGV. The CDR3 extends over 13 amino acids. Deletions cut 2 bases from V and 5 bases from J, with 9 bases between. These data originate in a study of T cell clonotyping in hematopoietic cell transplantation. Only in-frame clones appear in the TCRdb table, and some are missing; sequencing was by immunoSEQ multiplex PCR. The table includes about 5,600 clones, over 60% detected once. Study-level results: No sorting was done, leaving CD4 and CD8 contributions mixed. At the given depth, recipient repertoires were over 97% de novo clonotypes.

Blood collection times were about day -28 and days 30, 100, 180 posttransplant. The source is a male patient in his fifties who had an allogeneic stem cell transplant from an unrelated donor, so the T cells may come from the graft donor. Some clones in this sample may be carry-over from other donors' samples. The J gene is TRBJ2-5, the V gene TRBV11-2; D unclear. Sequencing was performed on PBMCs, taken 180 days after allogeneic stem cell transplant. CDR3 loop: CASSLTLGETQYF. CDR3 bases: TGTGCCAGCAGCTTAACCCTGGGGGAGACCCAGTACTTC.